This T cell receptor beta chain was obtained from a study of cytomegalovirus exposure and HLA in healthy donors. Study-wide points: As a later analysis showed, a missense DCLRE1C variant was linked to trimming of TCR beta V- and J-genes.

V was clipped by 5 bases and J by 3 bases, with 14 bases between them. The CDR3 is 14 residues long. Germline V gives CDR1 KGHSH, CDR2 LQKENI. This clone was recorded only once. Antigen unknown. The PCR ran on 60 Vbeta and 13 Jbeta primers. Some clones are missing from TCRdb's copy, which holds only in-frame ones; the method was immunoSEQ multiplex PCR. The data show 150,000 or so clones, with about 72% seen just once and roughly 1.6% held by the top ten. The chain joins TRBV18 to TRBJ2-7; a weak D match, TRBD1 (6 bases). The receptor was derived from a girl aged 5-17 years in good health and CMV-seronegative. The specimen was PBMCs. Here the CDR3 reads CASSGLGDNYEQYF. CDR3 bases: TGTGCCAGCTCAGGTCTCGGGGACAACTACGAGCAGTACTTC.